This TCR delta chain was profiled in a study of Vδ1+ human thymocytes. The germline V gene has CDR1 TSWWSYY and CDR2 QGS. Trimming cost V 0 bases and J 1 base; bases outside gene matches: 14. The CDR3 sequence is 20 residues long. Sequences come from RNA converted to cDNA by reverse transcription. The CDR3 regions were amplified by multiplex PCR from V-gene primers to a constant-region primer. TCRdb reprocessed the multiplex PCR reads through CATT. The sample contains under 85,000 delta-chain clones, around 35% of which appear only once. Study-wide points: Thymic delta-chain repertoires held roughly 18% Vdelta2 sequences and few Vdelta3, despite high sort purity. In the thymus, TRG and TRD repertoires looked highly polyclonal with Gaussian CDR3 lengths. TRG sequences recurred across donors, whereas TRD sequences stayed essentially private.

This clone has a handful of counts. The antigen is unknown. Thymocytes were sorted as CD3+ TCRVdelta1+ TCRVdelta2- after alphabeta T cell depletion. Input material: Vdelta1+ gamma-delta thymocytes from the thymus. The subset denotes: FACS-sorted CD3+ TCRalphabeta- TCRVdelta1+ TCRVdelta2- thymocytes. The chain carries TRDV1 and TRDJ1; 10 bases map to TRDD3. This clonotype was obtained from a boy under three years old who had congenital heart surgery. CDR3 sequence reads: CALGELAYSGDTPCTDKLIF. CDR3 nucleotides: TGTGCTCTTGGGGAACTTGCCTACTCGGGGGATACGCCCTGCACCGATAAACTCATCTTT.